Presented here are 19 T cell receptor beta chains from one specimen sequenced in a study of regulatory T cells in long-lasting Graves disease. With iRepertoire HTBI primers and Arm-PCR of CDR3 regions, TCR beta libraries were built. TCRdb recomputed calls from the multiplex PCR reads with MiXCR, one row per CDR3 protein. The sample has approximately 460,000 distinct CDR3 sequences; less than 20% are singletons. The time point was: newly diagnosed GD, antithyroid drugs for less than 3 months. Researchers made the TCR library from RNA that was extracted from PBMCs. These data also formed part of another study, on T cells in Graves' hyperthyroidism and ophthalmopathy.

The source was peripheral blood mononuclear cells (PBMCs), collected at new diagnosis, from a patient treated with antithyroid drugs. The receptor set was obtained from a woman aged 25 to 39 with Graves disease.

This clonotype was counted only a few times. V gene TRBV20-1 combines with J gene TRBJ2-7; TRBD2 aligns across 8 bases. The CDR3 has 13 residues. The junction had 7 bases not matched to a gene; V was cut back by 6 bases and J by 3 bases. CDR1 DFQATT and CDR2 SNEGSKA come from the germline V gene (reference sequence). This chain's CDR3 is CSASSGSLYEQYF. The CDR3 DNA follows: TGCAGTGCCTCCAGCGGGAGTCTCTACGAGCAGTACTTC.

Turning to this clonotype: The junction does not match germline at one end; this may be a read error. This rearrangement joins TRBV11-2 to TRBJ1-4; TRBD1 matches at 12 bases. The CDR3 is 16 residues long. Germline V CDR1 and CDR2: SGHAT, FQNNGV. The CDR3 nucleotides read TGTGCCAGCAGCTTGGGGACAGGGGGCACTAATGAAAAACTGTCTTTT. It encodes CASSLGTGGTNEKLSF.

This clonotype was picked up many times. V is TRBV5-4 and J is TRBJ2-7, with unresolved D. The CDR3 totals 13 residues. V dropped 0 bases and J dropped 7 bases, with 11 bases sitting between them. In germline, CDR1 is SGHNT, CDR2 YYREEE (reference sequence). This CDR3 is CASSLEGLKEQYF. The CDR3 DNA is TGTGCCAGCAGCTTGGAGGGCCTCAAGGAGCAGTACTTC.

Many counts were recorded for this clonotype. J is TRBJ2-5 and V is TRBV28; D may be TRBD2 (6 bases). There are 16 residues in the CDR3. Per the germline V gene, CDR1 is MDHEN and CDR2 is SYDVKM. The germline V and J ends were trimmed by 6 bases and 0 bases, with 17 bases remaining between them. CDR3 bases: TGTGCCAGCAGACCGATGGGTAGCGGATACCAAGAGACCCAGTACTTC. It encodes CASRPMGSGYQETQYF.

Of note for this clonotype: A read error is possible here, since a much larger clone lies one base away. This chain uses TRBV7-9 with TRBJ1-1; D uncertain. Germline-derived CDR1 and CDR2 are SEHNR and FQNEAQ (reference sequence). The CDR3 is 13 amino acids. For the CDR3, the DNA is TGTGCCAGCAGCTTTGCCTTAGACACTGAAGCTTCCTTT. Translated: CASSFALDTEASF.

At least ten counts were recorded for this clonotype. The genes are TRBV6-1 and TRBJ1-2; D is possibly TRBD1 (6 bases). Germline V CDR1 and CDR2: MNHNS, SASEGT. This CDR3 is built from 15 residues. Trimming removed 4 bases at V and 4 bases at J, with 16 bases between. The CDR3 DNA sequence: TGTGCCAGCAGTGCATATGTGCAGGGGTCCTATGGCTACACCTTC. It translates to CASSAYVQGSYGYTF.

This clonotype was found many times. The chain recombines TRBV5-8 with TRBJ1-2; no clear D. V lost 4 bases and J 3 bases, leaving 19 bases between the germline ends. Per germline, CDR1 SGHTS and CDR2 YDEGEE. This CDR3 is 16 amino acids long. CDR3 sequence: CASSISSGRGYYGYTF. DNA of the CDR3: TGTGCCAGCAGCATTTCGTCGGGCCGAGGGTACTATGGCTACACCTTC. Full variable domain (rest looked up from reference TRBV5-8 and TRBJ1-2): EAGVTQSPTHLIKTRGQQATLRCSPISGHTSVYWYQQALGLGLQFLLWYDEGEERNRGNFPPRFSGRQFPNYSSELNVNALELEDSALYLCASSISSGRGYYGYTFGSGTRLTVV.

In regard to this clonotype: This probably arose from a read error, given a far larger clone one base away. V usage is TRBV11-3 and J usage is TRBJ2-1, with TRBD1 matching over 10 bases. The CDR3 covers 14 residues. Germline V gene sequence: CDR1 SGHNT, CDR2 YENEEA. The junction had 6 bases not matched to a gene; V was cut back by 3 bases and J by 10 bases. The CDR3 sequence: CASSFGQGGNEQFF. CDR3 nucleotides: TGTGCCAGCAGCTTCGGACAGGGGGGTAACGAGCAGTTCTTC.

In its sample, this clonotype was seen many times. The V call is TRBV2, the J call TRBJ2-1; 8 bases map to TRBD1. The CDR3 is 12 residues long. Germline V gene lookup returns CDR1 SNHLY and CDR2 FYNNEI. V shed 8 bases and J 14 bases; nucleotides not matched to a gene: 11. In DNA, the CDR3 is TGTGCCAGCCAGGACAGGGACGGGGTCGAGTTCTTC. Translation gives CASQDRDGVEFF.

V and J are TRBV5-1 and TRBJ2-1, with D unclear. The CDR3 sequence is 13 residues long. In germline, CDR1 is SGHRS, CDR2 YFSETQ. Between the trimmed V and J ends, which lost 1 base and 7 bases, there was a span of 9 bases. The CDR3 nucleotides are TGCGCCAGCAGCTTGACCCTTAGGAATGAGCAGTTCTTC. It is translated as CASSLTLRNEQFF.

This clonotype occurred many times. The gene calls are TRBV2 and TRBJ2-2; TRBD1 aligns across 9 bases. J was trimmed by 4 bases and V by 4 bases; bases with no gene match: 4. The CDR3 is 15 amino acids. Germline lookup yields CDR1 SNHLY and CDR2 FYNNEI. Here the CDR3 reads CASSVQGARTGELFF. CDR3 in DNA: TGTGCCAGCAGTGTACAGGGGGCGCGCACCGGGGAGCTGTTTTTT.

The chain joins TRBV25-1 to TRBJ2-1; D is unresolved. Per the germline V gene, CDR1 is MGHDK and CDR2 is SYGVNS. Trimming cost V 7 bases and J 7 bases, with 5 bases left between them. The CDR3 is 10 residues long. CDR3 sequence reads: CASIENEQFF. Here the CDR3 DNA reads TGTGCCAGCATCGAGAATGAGCAGTTCTTC.

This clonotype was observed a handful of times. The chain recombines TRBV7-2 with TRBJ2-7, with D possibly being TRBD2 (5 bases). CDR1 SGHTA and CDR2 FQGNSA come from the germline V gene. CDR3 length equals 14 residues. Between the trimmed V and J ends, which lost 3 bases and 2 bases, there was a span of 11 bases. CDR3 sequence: CASSFAGLTYEQYF. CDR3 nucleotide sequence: TGTGCCAGCAGCTTTGCTGGACTCACCTACGAGCAGTACTTC. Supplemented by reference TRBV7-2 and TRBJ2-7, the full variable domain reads GAGVSQSPSNKVTEKGKDVELRCDPISGHTALYWYRQSLGQGLEFLIYFQGNSAPDKSGLPSDRFSAERTGGSVSTLTIQRTQQEDSAVYLCASSFAGLTYEQYFGPGTRLTVT.

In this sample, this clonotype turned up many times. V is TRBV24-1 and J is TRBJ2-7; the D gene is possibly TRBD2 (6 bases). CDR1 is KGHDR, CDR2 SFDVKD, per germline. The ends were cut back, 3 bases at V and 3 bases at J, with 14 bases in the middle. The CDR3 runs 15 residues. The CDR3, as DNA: TGTGCCACCAGTGATGCGGGACTGGGAAACTACGAGCAGTACTTC. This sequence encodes CATSDAGLGNYEQYF.

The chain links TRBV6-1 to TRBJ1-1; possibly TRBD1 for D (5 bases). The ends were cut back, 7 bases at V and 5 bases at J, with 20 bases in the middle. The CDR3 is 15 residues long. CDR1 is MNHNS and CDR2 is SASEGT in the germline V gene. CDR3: CASTEGGQGRTEAFF. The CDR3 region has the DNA TGTGCCAGCACCGAGGGTGGGCAGGGAAGAACTGAAGCTTTCTTT.

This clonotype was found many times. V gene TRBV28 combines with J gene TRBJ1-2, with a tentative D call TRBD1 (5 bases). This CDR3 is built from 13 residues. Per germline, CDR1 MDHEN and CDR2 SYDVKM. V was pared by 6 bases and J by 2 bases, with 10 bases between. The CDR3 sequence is CASRRTQNYGYTF. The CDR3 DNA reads TGTGCCAGCAGGAGGACACAGAACTATGGCTACACCTTC.

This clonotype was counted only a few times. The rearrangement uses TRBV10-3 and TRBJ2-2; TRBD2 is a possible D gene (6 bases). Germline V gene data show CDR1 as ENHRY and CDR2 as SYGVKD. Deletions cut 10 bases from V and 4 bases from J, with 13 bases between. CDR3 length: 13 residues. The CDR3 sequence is CATTRESTGELFF. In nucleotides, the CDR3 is TGTGCCACGACTAGAGAATCCACCGGGGAGCTGTTTTTT.

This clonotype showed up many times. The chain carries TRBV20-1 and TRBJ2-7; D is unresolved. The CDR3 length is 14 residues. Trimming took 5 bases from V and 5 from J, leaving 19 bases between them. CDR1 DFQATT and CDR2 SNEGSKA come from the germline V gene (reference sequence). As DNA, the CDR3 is TGCAGTGCTTTTCACCTCGAGTTGGTCCACGAGCAGTACTTC. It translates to CSAFHLELVHEQYF.

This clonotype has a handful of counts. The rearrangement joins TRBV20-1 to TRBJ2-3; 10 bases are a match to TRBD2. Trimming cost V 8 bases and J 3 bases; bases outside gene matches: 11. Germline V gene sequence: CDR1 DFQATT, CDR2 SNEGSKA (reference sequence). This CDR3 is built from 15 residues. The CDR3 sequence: CSIRGASGRTDTQYF. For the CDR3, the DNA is TGCAGTATAAGAGGGGCTAGCGGGAGAACAGATACGCAGTATTTT.